This T cell receptor beta chain originates from a study of cytomegalovirus exposure and HLA in healthy donors. Whole-study findings and limits: The analysis excluded some indistinguishable V segments, including TRBV6-2 and TRBV6-3.

The CDR3 extends over 10 amino acids. CDR1 SGHVT and CDR2 SQSDAQ come from the germline V gene. In this sample, this clone turned up once. Its antigen is not identified. A multiplex PCR was run with 60 Vbeta primers and 13 Jbeta primers. Sequencing used immunoSEQ multiplex PCR; TCRdb keeps in-frame clones, though not all of them. The sample carries some 190,000 clones, around nine tenths recorded once. The source is a woman younger than 35 in good health and CMV-seronegative. Material: PBMCs. The chain carries TRBV7-4 and TRBJ2-5; no firm D call. The CDR3 region is CPRVPETQYF. The CDR3, as DNA: TGTCCTCGGGTTCCGGAAACCCAGTACTTC.